This is a list of T cell receptor beta chains from one sample in a study of response to subunit inactivated influenza vaccine. MiXCR, run by TCRdb on the RT-PCR reads, gives a single entry per CDR3 protein. The table lists about half a million distinct CDR3 sequences, around 25% of them singletons. The specimen comprised CD4+ T cells sorted from PBMCs, sampled roughly 5 days after vaccination. The receptors come from a man aged 45-65 years who received an inactivated influenza vaccine. The conserved cysteine and the conserved F or W are not part of the CDR3 here.

>TRBV7-2
ASSKGRGWVSQY
>TRBV7-6
ASSLGNLNTQY
>TRBV6-5
ASSYPLESNEQF
>TRBV5-1
ASSLAPGAEAF
>TRBV29-1
SVAGRGTDTQY
>TRBV4-3
ASSQGDGQDYEQY
>TRBV15
ATSREASGSLKNIQY
>TRBV7-3
ASSTLAGRSTDTQY
>TRBV10-3
AIARATNEKLF
>TRBV5-5
ASSPRLAAADTQY
>TRBV18
ASSPQEQNYEQY
>TRBV11-1
ASSLMAGGIYNEQF
>TRBV5-1
ASSLTENTDTQY
>TRBV28
ASSSKGYGSTDTQY
>TRBV6-2/TRBV6-3
ASSYSLASSSTDTQY
>TRBV24-1
ATSDLLTLQQF
>TRBV4-3
ASSQDSARGGPGANVLT
>TRBV20-1
SASSLPGSRLADYNEQF
>TRBV5-1
ASSLQTAQGEQY
>TRBV5-6
ASSFTDMWTGASSYEQY
>TRBV7-2
ASSPLRGIYYEQY
>TRBV19
ASSIGQVFNQPQH
>TRBV5-1
ASRLSGQSSYEQY
>TRBV18
ASSPPQGLNTGELF
>TRBV27
ASSSRRPQGANGYT
>TRBV6-2/TRBV6-3
ASRTGTSTDTQY
>TRBV7-8
ASSPRLDSYNEQF
>TRBV10-1
ASSLRGLAGNTGELF
>TRBV7-3
ASSYGTSVLDTQY
>TRBV20-1
SAIGAITDTQY
>TRBV12-3/TRBV12-4
ASSPPGVEQF
>TRBV10-3
AIRDDIAGKSDEQY
>TRBV24-1
ATSGSERPYNEQF
>TRBV27
ASSGTGKGYEQY
>TRBV10-3
AIRGYGGEKLF
>TRBV4-1
ASSQDLADRGSYEQY
>TRBV3-1
ASSPTSGTSSYNEQF
>TRBV4-2
ASSQDLSGTGSNYGYT
>TRBV6-2/TRBV6-3
ASATTLTYDQY
>TRBV2
ASSAILGRLAGETQY
>TRBV7-9
ASSSGELF
>TRBV5-1
ASSLGAGTPPYEQY
>TRBV29-1
SAANGNEQY
>TRBV20-1
SARDGRGVAGELF